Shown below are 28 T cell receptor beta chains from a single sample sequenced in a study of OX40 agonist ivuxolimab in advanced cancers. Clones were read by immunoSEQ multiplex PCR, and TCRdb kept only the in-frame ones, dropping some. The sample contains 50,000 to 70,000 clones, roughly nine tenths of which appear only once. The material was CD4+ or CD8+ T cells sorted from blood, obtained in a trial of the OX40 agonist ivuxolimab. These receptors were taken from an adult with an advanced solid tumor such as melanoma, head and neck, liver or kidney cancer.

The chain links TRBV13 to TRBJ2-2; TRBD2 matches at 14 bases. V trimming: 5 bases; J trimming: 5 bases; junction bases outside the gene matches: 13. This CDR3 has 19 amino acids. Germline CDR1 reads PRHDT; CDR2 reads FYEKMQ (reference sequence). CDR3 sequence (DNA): TGTGCCAGCAGCGTACGCAAGGGGACTAGCGGGAGTTGGACCGGGGAGCTGTTTTTT. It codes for CASSVRKGTSGSWTGELFF.

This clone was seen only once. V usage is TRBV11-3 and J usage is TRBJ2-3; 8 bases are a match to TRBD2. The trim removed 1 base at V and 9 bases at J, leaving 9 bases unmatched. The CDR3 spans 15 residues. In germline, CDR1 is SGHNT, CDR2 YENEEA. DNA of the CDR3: TGTGCCAGCAGCTTAGGGACTAGCTATGTCGAAACGCAGTATTTT. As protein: CASSLGTSYVETQYF.

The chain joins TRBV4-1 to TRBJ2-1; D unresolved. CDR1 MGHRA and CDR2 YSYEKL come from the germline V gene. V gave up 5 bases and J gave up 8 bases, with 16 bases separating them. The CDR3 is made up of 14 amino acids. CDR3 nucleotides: TGCGCCAGCAGCAAGACCCCCCGAGGCGATGAGCAGTTCTTC. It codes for CASSKTPRGDEQFF.

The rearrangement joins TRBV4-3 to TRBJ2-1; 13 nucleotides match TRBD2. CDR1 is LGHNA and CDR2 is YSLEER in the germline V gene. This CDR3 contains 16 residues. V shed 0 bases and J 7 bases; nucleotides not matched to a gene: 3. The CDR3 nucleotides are TGCGCCAGCAGCCAAGACGGGACTAGCGGGATGAATGAGCAGTTCTTC. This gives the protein CASSQDGTSGMNEQFF.

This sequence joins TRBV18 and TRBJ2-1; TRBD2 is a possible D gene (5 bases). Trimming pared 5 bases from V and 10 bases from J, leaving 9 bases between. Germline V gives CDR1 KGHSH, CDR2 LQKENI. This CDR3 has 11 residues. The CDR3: CASSSTGEQFF. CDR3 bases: TGTGCCAGCTCATCGACGGGGGAGCAGTTCTTC.

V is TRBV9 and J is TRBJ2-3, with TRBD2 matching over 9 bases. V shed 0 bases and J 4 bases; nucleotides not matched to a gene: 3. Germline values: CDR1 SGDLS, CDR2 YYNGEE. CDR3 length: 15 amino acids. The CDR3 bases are TGTGCCAGCAGCGTAGTTAGCGGGAGTCCAGATACGCAGTATTTT. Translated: CASSVVSGSPDTQYF.

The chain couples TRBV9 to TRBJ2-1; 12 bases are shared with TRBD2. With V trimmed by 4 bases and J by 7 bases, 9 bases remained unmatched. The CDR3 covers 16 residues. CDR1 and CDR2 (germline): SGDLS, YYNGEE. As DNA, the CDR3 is TGTGCCAGCAGCCTCTCTAGCGGGAGGGGAGGTAATGAGCAGTTCTTC. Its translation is CASSLSSGRGGNEQFF. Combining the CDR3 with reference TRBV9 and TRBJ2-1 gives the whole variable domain DSGVTQTPKHLITATGQRVTLRCSPRSGDLSVYWYQQSLDQGLQFLIQYYNGEERAKGNILERFSAQQFPDLHSELNLSSLELGDSALYFCASSLSSGRGGNEQFFGPGTRLTVL.

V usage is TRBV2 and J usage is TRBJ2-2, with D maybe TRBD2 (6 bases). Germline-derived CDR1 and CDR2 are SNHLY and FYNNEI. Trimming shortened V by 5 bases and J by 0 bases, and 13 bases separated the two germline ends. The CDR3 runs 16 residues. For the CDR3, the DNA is TGTGCCAGCAGTTCACCGGGGGACTCGAACACCGGGGAGCTGTTTTTT. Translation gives CASSSPGDSNTGELFF.

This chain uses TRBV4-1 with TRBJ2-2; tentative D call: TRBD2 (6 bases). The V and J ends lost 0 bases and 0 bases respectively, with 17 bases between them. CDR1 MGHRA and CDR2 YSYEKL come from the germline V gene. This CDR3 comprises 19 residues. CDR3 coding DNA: TGCGCCAGCAGCCAAGAGGGTCCCCCGGGAGTACCGAACACCGGGGAGCTGTTTTTT. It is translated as CASSQEGPPGVPNTGELFF.

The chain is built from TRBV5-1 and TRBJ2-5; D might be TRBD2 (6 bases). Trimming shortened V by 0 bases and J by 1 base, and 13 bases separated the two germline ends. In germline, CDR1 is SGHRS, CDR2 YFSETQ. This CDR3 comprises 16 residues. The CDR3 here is CASSLENSGVQETQYF. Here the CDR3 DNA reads TGCGCCAGCAGCTTGGAGAATAGCGGAGTCCAAGAGACCCAGTACTTC.

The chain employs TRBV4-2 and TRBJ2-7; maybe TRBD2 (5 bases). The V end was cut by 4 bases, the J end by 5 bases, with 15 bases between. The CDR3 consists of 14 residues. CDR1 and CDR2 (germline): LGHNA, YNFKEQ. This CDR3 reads CASSLGLYGDEQYF. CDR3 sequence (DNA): TGTGCCAGCAGCCTTGGACTCTACGGGGACGAGCAGTACTTC.

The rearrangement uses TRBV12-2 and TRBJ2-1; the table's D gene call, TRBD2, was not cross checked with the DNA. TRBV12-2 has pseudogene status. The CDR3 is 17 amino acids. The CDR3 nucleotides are TGTGCAAGTCGCTCCAAACGACTAGCGGAGCTCTACAATGAGCAGTTCTTC. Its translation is CASRSKRLAELYNEQFF.

CDR3 amino acids: CASSLYFTPTTNEKLFF. The CDR3 DNA is TGTGCCAGCAGTTTATACTTCACCCCTACGACTAATGAAAAACTGTTTTTT. The chain joins TRBV28 to TRBJ1-4, with D uncertain. This CDR3 is 17 amino acids long. Trimming left V 1 base short and J 2 bases short, with 14 bases between. CDR1 is MDHEN and CDR2 is SYDVKM in the germline V gene.

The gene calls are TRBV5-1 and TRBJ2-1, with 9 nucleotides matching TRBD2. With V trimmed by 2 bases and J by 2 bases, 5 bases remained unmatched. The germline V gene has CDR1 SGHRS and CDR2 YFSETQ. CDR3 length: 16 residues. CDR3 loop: CASSFLSGSTYNEQFF. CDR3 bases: TGCGCCAGCAGCTTCCTTAGCGGGAGCACCTACAATGAGCAGTTCTTC.

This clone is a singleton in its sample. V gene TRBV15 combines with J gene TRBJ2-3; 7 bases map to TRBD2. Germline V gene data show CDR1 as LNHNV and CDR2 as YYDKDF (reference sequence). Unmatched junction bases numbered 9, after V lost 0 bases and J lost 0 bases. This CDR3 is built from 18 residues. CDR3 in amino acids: CATSRDGLAATSTDTQYF. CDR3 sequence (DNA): TGTGCCACCAGCAGAGATGGGCTAGCGGCCACTAGCACAGATACGCAGTATTTT.

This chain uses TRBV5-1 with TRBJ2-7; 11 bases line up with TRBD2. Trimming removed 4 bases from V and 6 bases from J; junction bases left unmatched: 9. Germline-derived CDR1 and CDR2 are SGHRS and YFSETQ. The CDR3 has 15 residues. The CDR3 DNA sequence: TGCGCCAGCAGCCCCGGACTAGCGGGCTCGAGCGAGCAGTACTTC. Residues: CASSPGLAGSSEQYF.

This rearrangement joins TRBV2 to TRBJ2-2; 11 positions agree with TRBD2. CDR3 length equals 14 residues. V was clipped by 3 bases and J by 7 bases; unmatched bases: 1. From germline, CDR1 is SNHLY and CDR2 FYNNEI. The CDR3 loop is CASSDTSGGGELFF. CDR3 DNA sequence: TGTGCCAGCAGTGATACTAGCGGGGGCGGGGAGCTGTTTTTT. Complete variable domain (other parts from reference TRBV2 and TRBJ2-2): EPEVTQTPSHQVTQMGQEVILRCVPISNHLYFYWYRQILGQKVEFLVSFYNNEISEKSEIFDDQFSVERPDGSNFTLKIRSTKLEDSAMYFCASSDTSGGGELFFGEGSRLTVL.

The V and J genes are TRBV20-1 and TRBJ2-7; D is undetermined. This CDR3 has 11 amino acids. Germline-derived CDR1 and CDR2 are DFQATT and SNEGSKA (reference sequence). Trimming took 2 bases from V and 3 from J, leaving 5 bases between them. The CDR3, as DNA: TGCAGTGCTAGACTAGGCTACGAGCAGTACTTC. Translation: CSARLGYEQYF.

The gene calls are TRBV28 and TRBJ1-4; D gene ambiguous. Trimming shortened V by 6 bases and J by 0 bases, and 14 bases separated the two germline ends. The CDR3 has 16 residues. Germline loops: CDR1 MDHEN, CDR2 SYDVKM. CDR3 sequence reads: CASSTLSVSTNEKLFF. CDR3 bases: TGTGCCAGCAGCACATTGAGCGTTTCAACTAATGAAAAACTGTTTTTT.

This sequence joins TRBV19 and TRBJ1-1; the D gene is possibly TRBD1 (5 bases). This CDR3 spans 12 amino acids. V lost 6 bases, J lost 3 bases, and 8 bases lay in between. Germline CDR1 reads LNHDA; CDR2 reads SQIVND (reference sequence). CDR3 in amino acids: CASRVGDTEAFF. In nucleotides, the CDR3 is TGTGCCAGTAGGGTGGGGGACACTGAAGCTTTCTTT.

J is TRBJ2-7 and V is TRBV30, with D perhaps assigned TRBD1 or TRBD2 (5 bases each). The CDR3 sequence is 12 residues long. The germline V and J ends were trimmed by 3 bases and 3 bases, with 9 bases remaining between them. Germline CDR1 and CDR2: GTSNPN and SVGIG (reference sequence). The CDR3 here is CAWRGTIYEQYF. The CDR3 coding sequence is TGTGCCTGGAGGGGGACCATCTACGAGCAGTACTTC.

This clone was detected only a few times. The CDR3 nucleotides read TGTGCCAGTAGTGCCCAACAGGGGTTAAACACTGAAGCTTTCTTT. Protein product: CASSAQQGLNTEAFF. The V and J genes are TRBV19 and TRBJ1-1; 7 nucleotides align to TRBD1. Germline CDR1 is LNHDA and CDR2 is SQIVND (reference sequence). The CDR3 totals 15 residues. V trimming: 5 bases; J trimming: 2 bases; junction bases outside the gene matches: 8.

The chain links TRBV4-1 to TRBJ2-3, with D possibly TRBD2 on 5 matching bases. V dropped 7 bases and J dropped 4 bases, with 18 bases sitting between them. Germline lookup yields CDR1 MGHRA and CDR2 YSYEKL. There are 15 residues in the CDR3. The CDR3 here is CASTPKKGSPDTQYF. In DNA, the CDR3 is TGCGCCAGCACCCCTAAAAAAGGGAGTCCAGATACGCAGTATTTT.

CDR3 region: CAISETSGIGQNEQFF. As DNA, the CDR3 is TGTGCCATCAGTGAGACTAGCGGGATAGGGCAGAATGAGCAGTTCTTC. The chain couples TRBV10-3 to TRBJ2-1; 10 bases fit TRBD2. Per the germline V gene, CDR1 is ENHRY and CDR2 is SYGVKD. The CDR3 loop spans 16 amino acids. V lost 2 bases, J lost 7 bases, and 8 bases stayed unmatched.

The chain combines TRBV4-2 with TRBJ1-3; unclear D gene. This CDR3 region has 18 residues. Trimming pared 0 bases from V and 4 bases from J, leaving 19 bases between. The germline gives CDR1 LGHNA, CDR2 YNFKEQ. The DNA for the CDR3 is TGTGCCAGCAGCCAAGAAGGTGGAGGCCAGCAGCTCGGAAACACCATATATTTT. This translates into CASSQEGGGQQLGNTIYF.

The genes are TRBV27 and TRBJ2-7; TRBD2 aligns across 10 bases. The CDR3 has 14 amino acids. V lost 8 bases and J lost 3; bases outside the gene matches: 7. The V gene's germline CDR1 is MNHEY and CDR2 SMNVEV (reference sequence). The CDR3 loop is CASGSRTSGYEQYF. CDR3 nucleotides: TGTGCCAGCGGCTCTCGGACTAGCGGCTACGAGCAGTACTTC.

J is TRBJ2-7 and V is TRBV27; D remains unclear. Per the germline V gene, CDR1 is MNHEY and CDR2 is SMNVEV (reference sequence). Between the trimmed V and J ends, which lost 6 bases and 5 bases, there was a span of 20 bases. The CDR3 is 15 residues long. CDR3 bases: TGTGCCAGCAGCTTAAACATCCTGGGGTACCACGAGCAGTACTTC. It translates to CASSLNILGYHEQYF.

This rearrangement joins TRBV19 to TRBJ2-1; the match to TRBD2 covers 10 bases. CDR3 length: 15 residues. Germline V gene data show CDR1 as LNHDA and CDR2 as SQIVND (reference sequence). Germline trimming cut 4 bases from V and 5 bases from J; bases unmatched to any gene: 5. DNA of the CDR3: TGTGCCAGTAGTAAGACGAGCGGGAGGGACAATGAGCAGTTCTTC. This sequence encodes CASSKTSGRDNEQFF.